Below, 17 T cell receptor beta chains from the same sample are listed, as sequenced in a study of blood T cell repertoires in COVID-19. Clones were read by immunoSEQ multiplex PCR, and TCRdb kept only the in-frame ones, dropping some. The table records 650,000 to 800,000 clones, more than 80% of them present only once. Source material: peripheral blood. The receptors come from a woman under 30 with acute or convalescent COVID-19.

This sequence joins TRBV6-5 and TRBJ1-1; TRBD1 agrees at 9 bases. The CDR3 consists of 13 residues. Trimming took 6 bases from V and 5 from J; bases not matched to a gene: 4. Germline V gene sequence: CDR1 MNHEY, CDR2 SVGAGI. The CDR3 DNA reads as TGTGCCAGCAGGGACAGGGGTGAAACTGAAGCTTTCTTT. Its protein product is CASRDRGETEAFF.

The V and J genes are TRBV7-9 and TRBJ2-4; 9 nucleotides line up with TRBD1. The J segment lost 8 bases and the V segment lost 2 bases, leaving 4 bases of the junction unmatched. The CDR3 loop spans 14 amino acids. CDR1 and CDR2 (germline): SEHNR, FQNEAQ (reference sequence). The CDR3: CASSLSQGADIQYF. The CDR3 nucleotides read TGTGCCAGCAGCTTATCACAGGGGGCCGACATTCAGTACTTC.

The CDR3 DNA reads TGTGCCAGCAGCTTGGGTCAGGGAAGTTATGGCTACACCTTC. Its translation is CASSLGQGSYGYTF. This chain joins TRBV7-9 and TRBJ1-2, with a tentative D call TRBD1 (5 bases). V lost 3 bases, J lost 5 bases, and 13 bases lay in between. Germline V lookup: CDR1 SEHNR, CDR2 FQNEAQ (reference sequence). The CDR3 sequence is 14 residues long. The full variable domain, its missing parts supplied by reference TRBV7-9 and TRBJ1-2, is DTGVSQNPRHKITKRGQNVTFRCDPISEHNRLYWYRQTLGQGPEFLTYFQNEAQLEKSRLLSDRFSAERPKGSFSTLEIQRTEQGDSAMYLCASSLGQGSYGYTFGSGTRLTVV.

The V and J genes are TRBV3-1 (or the pseudogene TRBV3-2) and TRBJ1-6; D uncertain. The CDR3 length is 15 residues. V lost 2 bases and J lost 9, with 14 bases in between. Germline-derived CDR1 and CDR2 are LGHDT and YNNKEL (reference sequence). CDR3 protein: CASSQKFRSGSPLHF. As DNA, the CDR3 is TGTGCCAGCAGCCAAAAGTTCAGATCGGGTTCACCCCTCCACTTT.

The chain recombines TRBV9 with TRBJ1-6; a possible D gene is TRBD1 (6 bases). In germline, CDR1 is SGDLS, CDR2 YYNGEE. This CDR3 contains 20 residues. The V gene lost 4 bases and the J gene lost 0 bases, with 23 bases spanning the gap. The CDR3 sequence: CASSLSPQGDTGSYNSPLHF. The CDR3 region has the DNA TGTGCCAGCAGCTTGAGCCCTCAAGGGGACACGGGCTCCTATAATTCACCCCTCCACTTT.

The V and J genes are TRBV5-1 and TRBJ1-2, with D possibly TRBD1 on 5 matching bases. Trimming took 0 bases from V and 6 from J, leaving 12 bases between them. There are 14 residues in the CDR3. The germline gives CDR1 SGHRS, CDR2 YFSETQ. The CDR3 here is CASSLEWGEDGYTF. DNA of the CDR3: TGCGCCAGCAGCTTGGAGTGGGGCGAGGATGGCTACACCTTC.

This clone has only one observation. The chain combines TRBV29-1 with TRBJ1-2; a possible D gene is TRBD1 (5 bases). Trimming removed 1 base from V and 4 bases from J, with 16 bases in between. This CDR3 contains 15 residues. Germline loops: CDR1 SQVTM, CDR2 ANQGSEA. The CDR3, as DNA: TGCAGCGTTGAAGCGACAGTCCCACGTTCCTATGGCTACACCTTC. This codes for CSVEATVPRSYGYTF.

V is TRBV6-5 and J is TRBJ1-5, with TRBD1 as a possible D gene (5 bases). Germline V gene sequence: CDR1 MNHEY, CDR2 SVGAGI. V was cut by 6 bases and J by 0 bases, with 12 bases left in between. The CDR3 runs 15 residues. The CDR3 nucleotides are TGTGCCAGCAGGGGTACAGGTAATAGCAATCAGCCCCAGCATTTT. Encoded protein: CASRGTGNSNQPQHF.

This clone came up a few times. This sequence joins TRBV19 and TRBJ1-5; the match to TRBD1 covers 10 bases. The CDR3 length is 15 residues. After removal of 3 bases from V and 6 bases from J, the junction contained 5 bases not matched to a gene. Germline CDR1 is LNHDA and CDR2 is SQIVND (reference sequence). The CDR3 DNA follows: TGTGCCAGTAGTATGGGGACAGGGGAGGCTCAGCCCCAGCATTTT. This codes for CASSMGTGEAQPQHF.

This clone has just one count. The chain carries TRBV2 and TRBJ2-7, with unresolved D. Germline V lookup: CDR1 SNHLY, CDR2 FYNNEI. V was shortened by 4 bases and J by 2 bases, with 9 bases between the two germline ends. The CDR3 length is 13 residues. CDR3: CASSVEITYEQYF. In DNA form, the CDR3 reads TGTGCCAGCAGTGTTGAGATAACCTACGAGCAGTACTTC. Full variable domain (remainder filled in from reference TRBV2 and TRBJ2-7): EPEVTQTPSHQVTQMGQEVILRCVPISNHLYFYWYRQILGQKVEFLVSFYNNEISEKSEIFDDQFSVERPDGSNFTLKIRSTKLEDSAMYFCASSVEITYEQYFGPGTRLTVT.

The chain uses TRBV12-5 and TRBJ1-2; TRBD1 agrees at 7 bases. CDR3 length equals 14 residues. V was pared by 1 base and J by 6 bases, with 5 bases of the junction left unmatched. Germline-derived CDR1 and CDR2 are LGHNT and FRNRAP. The CDR3 is CASGLALQGNGYTF. As DNA, the CDR3 is TGTGCTAGTGGTTTGGCCCTACAGGGGAATGGCTACACCTTC.

V is TRBV30 and J is TRBJ1-2; maybe TRBD1 (5 bases). Trimming stripped 0 bases from V and 7 bases from J, with 15 bases between. Germline V CDR1 and CDR2: GTSNPN, SVGIG (reference sequence). The CDR3 covers 14 residues. CDR3 DNA: TGTGCCTGGAGTGTAGTCAGGGCCCAGGGTGGCTACACCTTC. It yields the protein CAWSVVRAQGGYTF.

The chain has TRBV5-4 and TRBJ1-2; 7 nucleotides align to TRBD1. The CDR3 is 14 residues long. With V trimmed by 0 bases and J by 3 bases, 2 bases remained unmatched. From germline, CDR1 is SGHNT and CDR2 YYREEE (reference sequence). The CDR3 nucleotides read TGTGCCAGCAGCTTGGCAGGGGGATACTATGGCTACACCTTC. It yields the protein CASSLAGGYYGYTF.

V and J are TRBV5-1 and TRBJ1-2; the match to TRBD1 covers 7 bases. J gave up 8 bases and V 2 bases, and 6 bases lay outside the gene matches. The germline V gene has CDR1 SGHRS and CDR2 YFSETQ. The CDR3 spans 13 residues. The CDR3 DNA is TGCGCCAGCAGCTTCCGACAGGGTCGGGGCTACACCTTC. Translated: CASSFRQGRGYTF.

The chain combines TRBV6-5 with TRBJ2-5; 7 positions agree with TRBD2. Germline CDR1 reads MNHEY; CDR2 reads SVGAGI. The length of the CDR3 is 14 residues. V lost 6 bases to trimming and J lost 1 base; unmatched junction nucleotides: 5. CDR3 amino acids: CASSPAGLQETQYF. Here the CDR3 DNA reads TGTGCCAGCAGCCCAGCGGGACTCCAAGAGACCCAGTACTTC.

V usage is TRBV10-1 and J usage is TRBJ1-1; D is uncertain. V was pared by 0 bases and J by 4 bases, with 18 bases between. Germline CDR1 WNHNN, CDR2 SYGVQD (reference sequence). This CDR3 region has 17 residues. CDR3 sequence reads: CASSESVGWWMGTEAFF. As DNA, the CDR3 is TGCGCCAGCAGTGAGTCAGTCGGGTGGTGGATGGGCACTGAAGCTTTCTTT.

The count of this clone is one. The V gene is TRBV6-5, the J gene TRBJ1-3, with 7 bases matching TRBD1. The CDR3 totals 15 residues. The germline CDR1 and CDR2 sequences are MNHEY and SVGAGI. J gave up 0 bases and V 6 bases, and 5 bases lay outside the gene matches. The CDR3 loop reads CASSRTGSSGNTIYF. The CDR3, as DNA: TGTGCCAGCAGCCGGACAGGAAGCTCTGGAAACACCATATATTTT.